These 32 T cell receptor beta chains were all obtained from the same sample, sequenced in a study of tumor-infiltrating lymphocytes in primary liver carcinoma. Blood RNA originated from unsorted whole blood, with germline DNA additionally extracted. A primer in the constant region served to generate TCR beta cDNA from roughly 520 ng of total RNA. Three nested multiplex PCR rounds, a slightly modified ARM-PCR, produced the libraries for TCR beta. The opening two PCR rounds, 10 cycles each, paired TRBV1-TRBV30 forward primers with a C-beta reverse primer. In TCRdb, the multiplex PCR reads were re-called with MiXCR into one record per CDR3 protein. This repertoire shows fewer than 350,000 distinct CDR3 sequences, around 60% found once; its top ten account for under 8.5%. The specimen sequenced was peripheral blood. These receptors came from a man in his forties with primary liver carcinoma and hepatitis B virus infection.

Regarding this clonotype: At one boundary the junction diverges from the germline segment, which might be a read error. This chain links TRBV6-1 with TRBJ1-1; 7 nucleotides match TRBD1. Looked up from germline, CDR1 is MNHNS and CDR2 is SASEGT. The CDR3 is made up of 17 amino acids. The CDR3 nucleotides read TGTGCAAGCAGGAAAGACCCAGGGGGTGGGCTGCCCACTGAAGCTTTCTTT. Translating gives CASRKDPGGGLPTEAFF.

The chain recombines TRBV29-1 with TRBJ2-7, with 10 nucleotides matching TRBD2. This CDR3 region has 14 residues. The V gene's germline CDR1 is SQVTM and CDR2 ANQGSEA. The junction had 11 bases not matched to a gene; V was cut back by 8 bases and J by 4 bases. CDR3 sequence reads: CSTQGLAGDYEQYF. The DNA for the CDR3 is TGCAGCACCCAGGGGCTAGCGGGAGATTACGAGCAGTACTTC.

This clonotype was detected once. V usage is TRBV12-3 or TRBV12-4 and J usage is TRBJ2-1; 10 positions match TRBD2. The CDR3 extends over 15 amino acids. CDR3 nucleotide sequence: TGTGCGTTGACTCAAGCGGGAGGGGGAAGGACTGAGCAGTTCTTC. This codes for CALTQAGGGRTEQFF.

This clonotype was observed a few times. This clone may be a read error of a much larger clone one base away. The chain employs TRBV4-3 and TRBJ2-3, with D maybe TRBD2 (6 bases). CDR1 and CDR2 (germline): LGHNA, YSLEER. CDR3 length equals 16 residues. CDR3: CASSQGVAEITDTRYF. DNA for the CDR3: TGCGCCAGCAGCCAAGGGGTAGCGGAGATCACAGATACGCGGTATTTT.

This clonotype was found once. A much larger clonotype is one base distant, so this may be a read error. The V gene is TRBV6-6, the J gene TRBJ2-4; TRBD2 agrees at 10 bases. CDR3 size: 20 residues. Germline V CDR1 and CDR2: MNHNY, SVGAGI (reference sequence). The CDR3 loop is CSSSPERRTGTSGRANIQYF. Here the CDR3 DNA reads TGTTCCAGCAGTCCCGAACGCCGAACGGGAACCAGCGGGAGGGCAAACATTCAGTACTTC.

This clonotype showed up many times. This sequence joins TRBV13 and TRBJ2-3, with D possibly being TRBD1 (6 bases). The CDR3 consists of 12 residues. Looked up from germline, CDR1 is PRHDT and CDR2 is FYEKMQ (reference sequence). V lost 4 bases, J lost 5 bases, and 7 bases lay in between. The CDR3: CASSWGRDTQYF. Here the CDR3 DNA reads TGTGCCAGCAGCTGGGGGCGAGATACGCAGTATTTT. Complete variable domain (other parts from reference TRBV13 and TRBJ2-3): AAGVIQSPRHLIKEKRETATLKCYPIPRHDTVYWYQQGPGQDPQFLISFYEKMQSDKGSIPDRFSAQQFSDYHSELNMSSLELGDSALYFCASSWGRDTQYFGPGTRLTVL.

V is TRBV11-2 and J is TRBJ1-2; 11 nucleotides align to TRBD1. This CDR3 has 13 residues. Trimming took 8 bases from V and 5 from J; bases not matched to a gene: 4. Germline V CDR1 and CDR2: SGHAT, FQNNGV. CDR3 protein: CASGTGGKYGYTF. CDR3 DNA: TGTGCCAGCGGGACAGGGGGTAAGTATGGCTACACCTTC.

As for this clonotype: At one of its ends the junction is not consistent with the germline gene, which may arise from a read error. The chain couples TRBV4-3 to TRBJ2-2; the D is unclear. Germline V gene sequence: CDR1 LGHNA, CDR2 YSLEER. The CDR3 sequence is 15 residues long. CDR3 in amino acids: CASSPAMGNAGELFF. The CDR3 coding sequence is TGCGCCAGCAGTCCGGCGATGGGGAACGCCGGGGAGCTGTTTTTT.

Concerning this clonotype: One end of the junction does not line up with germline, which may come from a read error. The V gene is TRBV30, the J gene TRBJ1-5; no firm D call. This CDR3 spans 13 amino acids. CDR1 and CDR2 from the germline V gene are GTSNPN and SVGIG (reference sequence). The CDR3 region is CAGSLFSNQPHHF. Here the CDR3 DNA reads TGTGCCGGGAGCCTGTTTAGCAATCAGCCCCATCATTTT. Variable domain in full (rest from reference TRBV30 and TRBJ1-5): SQTIHQWPATLVQPVGSPLSLECTVEGTSNPNLYWYRQAAGRGLQLLFYSVGIGQISSEVPQNLSASRPQDRQFILSSKKLLLSDSGFYLCAGSLFSNQPHHFGDGTRLSIL.

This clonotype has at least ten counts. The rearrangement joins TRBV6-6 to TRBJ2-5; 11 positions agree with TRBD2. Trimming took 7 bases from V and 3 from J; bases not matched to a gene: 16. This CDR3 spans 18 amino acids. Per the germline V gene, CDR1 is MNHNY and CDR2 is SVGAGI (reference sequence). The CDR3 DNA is TGTGCCAGCACTCCACTCGGAGTAGCGGGAGGGCCGGAAGAGACCCAGTACTTC. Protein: CASTPLGVAGGPEETQYF.

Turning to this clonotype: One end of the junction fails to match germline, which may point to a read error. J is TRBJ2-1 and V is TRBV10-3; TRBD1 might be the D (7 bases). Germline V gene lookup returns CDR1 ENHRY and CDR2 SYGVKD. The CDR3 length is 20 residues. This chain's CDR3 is CVIAGTEAGPPGEAYNEQFF. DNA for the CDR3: TGTGTCATCGCCGGGACAGAGGCGGGTCCCCCGGGAGAGGCCTACAATGAGCAGTTCTTC.

The CDR3 nucleotides are TGTGCCAGCAGCCAAGTTTTAGGGGAGGGAAGGCACTACTTC. Protein product: CASSQVLGEGRHYF. This chain connects TRBV14 to TRBJ2-7; 7 bases fit TRBD2. Trimming at V came to 1 base and at J to 13 bases, leaving 13 bases not matched to a gene. Per germline, CDR1 SGHDN and CDR2 FVKESK. The CDR3 sequence is 14 residues long.

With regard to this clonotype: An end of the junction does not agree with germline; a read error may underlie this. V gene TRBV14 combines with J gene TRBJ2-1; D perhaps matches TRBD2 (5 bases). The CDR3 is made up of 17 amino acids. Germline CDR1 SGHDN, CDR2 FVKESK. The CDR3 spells CASSQLAPGWLYNDQFF. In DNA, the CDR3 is TGTGCCAGCAGCCAATTAGCCCCGGGGTGGCTCTACAATGACCAGTTCTTC. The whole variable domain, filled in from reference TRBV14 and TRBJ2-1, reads EAGVTQFPSHSVIEKGQTVTLRCDPISGHDNLYWYRRVMGKEIKFLLHFVKESKQDESGMPNNRFLAERTGGTYSTLKVQPAELEDSGVYFCASSQLAPGWLYNDQFFGPGTRLTVL.

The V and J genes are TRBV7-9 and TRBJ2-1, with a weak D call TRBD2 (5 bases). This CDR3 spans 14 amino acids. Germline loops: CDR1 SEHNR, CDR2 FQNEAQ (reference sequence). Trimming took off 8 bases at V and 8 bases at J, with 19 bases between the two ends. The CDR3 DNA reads TGTGCCAGCGGGAGTAGCAGTGCGGGTGATGAGCAGTTCTTC. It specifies CASGSSSAGDEQFF.

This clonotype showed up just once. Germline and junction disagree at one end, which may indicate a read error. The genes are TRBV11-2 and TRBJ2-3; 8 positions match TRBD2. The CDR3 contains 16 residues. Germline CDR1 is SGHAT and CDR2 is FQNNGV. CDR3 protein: CASSQGGGGLTDTQYF. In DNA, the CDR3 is TGTGCCAGCAGCCAGGGTGGCGGGGGGCTCACAGATACACAGTATTTT. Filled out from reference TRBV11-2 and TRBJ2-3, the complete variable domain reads EAGVAQSPRYKIIEKRQSVAFWCNPISGHATLYWYQQILGQGPKLLIQFQNNGVVDDSQLPKDRFSAERLKGVDSTLKIQPAKLEDSAVYLCASSQGGGGLTDTQYFGPGTRLTVL.

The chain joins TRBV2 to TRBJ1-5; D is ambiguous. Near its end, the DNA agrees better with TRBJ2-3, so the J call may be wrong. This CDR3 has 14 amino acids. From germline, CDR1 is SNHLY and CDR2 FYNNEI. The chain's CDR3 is CASSVSTPNQPQYF. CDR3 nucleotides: TGTGCCAGCAGTGTAAGCACACCCAATCAGCCCCAGTATTTT.

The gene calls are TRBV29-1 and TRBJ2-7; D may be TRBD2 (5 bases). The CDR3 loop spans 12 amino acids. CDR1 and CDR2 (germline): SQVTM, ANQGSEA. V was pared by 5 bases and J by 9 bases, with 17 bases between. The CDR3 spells CSVRAGGSVQYF. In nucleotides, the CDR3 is TGCAGCGTTAGGGCAGGAGGTTCAGTGCAGTACTTC.

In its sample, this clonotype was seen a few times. Here the CDR3 DNA reads TGTGCCAGCAGCTACCGACAGGGGTGGCAGCCCCAGCATTTT. As protein: CASSYRQGWQPQHF. The chain uses TRBV5-5 and TRBJ1-5, with 8 bases that match TRBD1. With V trimmed by 3 bases and J by 7 bases, 6 bases remained unmatched. This CDR3 has 14 residues. Germline V gives CDR1 SGHKS, CDR2 YYEKEE (reference sequence).

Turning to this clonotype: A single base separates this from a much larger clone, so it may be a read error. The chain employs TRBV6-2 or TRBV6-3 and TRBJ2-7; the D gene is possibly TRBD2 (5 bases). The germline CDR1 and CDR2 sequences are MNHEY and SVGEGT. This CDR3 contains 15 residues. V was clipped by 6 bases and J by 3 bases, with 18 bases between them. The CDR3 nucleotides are TGTGCCAGCAGCAGTCTCACGACTACTCACTACGAGCAGTACTTC. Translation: CASSSLTTTHYEQYF.

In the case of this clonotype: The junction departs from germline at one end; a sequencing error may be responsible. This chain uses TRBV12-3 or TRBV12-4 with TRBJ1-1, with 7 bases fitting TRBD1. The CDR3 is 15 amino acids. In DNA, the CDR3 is TGTGCCAGCAGTCGGGACAGACCAAAGAACACTGAAACTTTCTTT. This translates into CASSRDRPKNTETFF.

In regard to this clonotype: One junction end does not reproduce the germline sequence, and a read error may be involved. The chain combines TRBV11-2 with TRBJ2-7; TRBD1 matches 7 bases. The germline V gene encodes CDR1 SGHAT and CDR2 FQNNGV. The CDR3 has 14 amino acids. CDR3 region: CASSTSGQRYEQYF. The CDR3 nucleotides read TGCGCCAGCAGCACCTCGGGACAGCGGTACGAGCAGTACTTC.

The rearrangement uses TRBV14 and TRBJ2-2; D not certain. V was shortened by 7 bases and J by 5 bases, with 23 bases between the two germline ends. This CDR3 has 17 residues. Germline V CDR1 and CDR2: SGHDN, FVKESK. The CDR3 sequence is CASNLNWARSRTGELFF. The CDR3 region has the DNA TGTGCCAGCAACCTAAACTGGGCGCGGTCTCGGACCGGGGAGCTGTTTTTT.

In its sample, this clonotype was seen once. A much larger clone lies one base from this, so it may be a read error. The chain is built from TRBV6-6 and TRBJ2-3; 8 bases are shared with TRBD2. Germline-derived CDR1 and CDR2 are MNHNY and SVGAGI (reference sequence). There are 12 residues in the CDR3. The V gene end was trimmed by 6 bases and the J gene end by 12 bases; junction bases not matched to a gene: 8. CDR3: CASSPDREGQYF. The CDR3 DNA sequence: TGTGCCAGCAGCCCCGATCGGGAGGGCCAGTATTTT.

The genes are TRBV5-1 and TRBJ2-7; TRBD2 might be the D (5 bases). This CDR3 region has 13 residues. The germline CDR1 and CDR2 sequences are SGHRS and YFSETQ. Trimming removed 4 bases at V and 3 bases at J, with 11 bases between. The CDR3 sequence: CASSLNRGYEQYF. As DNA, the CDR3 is TGCGCCAGCAGCCTTAATCGGGGCTACGAGCAGTACTTC.

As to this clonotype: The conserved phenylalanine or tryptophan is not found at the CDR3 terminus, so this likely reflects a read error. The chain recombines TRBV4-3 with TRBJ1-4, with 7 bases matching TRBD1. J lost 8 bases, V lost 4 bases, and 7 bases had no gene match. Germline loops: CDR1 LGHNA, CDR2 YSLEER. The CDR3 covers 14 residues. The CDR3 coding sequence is TGCGCCAGCAGCCTGAAAGGGGGCGGCGAAAAACTGTTTCTT. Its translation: CASSLKGGGEKLFL.

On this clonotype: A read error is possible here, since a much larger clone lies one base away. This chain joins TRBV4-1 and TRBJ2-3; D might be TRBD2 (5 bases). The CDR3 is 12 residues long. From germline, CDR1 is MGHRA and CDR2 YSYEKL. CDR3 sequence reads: CASGGLADTPYF. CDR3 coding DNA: TGCGCCAGCGGCGGGCTGGCTGATACGCCGTATTTT.

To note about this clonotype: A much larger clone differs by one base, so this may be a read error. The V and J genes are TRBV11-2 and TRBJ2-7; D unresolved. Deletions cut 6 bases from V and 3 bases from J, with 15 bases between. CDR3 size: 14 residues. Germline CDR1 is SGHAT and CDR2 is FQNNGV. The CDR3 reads CASSYSGSLYEQYF. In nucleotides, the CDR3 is TGTGCCAGCAGTTACTCTGGCAGCCTCTACGAGCAGTACTTC.

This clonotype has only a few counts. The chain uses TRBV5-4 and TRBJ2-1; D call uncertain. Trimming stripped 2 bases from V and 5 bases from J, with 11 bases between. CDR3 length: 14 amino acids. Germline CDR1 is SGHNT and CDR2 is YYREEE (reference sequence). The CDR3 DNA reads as TGTGCCAGCAGCTTTTCCGCCGACGACAATGAGCAGTTCTTC. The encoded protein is CASSFSADDNEQFF.

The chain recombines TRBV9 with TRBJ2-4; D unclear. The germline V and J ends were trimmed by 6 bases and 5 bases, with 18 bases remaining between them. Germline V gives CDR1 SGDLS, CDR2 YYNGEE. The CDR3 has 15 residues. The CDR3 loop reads CASNVSGILENIQYF. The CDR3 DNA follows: TGTGCCAGCAACGTTTCTGGGATTTTGGAAAACATTCAGTACTTC.

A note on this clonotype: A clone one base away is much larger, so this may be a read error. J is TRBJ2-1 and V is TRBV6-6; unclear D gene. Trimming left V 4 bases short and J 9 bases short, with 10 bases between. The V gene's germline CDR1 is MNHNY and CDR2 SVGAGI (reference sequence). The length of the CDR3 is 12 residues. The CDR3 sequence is CASSSAAIEQFF. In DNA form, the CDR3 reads TGTGCCAGCAGTTCTGCAGCAATTGAGCAGTTCTTC.

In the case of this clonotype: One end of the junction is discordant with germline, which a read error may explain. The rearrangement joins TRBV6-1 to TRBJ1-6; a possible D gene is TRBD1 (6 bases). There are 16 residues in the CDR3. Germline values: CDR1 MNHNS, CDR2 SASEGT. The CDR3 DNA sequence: TGTGGCAGCAGTAGAGAAGGGGGTGGTTTTAATTCACCCCTCCACTTT. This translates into CGSSREGGGFNSPLHF.

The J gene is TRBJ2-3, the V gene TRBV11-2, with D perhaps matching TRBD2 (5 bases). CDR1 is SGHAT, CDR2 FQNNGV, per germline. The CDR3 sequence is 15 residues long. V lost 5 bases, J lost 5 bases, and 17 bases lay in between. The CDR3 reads CASSRVSVRGDTQYF. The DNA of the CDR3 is TGTGCCAGCAGCCGGGTTAGCGTTAGAGGAGATACGCAGTATTTT.